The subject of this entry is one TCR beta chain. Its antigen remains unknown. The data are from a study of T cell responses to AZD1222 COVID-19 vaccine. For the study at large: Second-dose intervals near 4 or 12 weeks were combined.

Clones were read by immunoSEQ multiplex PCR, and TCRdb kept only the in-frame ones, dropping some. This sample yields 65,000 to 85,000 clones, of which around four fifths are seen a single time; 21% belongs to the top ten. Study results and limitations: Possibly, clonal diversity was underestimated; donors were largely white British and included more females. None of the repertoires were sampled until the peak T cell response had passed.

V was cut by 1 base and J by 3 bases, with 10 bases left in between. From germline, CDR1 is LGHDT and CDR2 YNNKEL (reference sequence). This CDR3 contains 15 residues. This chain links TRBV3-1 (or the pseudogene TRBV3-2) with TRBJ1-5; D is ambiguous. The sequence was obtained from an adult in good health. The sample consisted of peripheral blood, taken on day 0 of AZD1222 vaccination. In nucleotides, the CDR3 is TGTGCCAGCAGCCAAGGCGGAGGTATCAATCAGCCCCAGCATTTT. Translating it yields CASSQGGGINQPQHF.